Below are 13 T cell receptor beta chains sequenced from a single sample in a study of beta chain features in type 1 diabetes. Their specific antigens are unknown. Overall study findings and caveats: Moderately but significantly shorter TCRB CDR3s were found in Type 1 diabetes patients in all four CD4+ subsets.

Expressed TCRB transcripts got sequenced, as all isolated RNA was reverse transcribed. Sequencing was performed with immunoSEQ multiplex PCR; in TCRdb, only in-frame clones are kept and a portion is missing. The table has over 20,000 clones, almost 50% seen once. Sequenced sample: stem cell memory CD4+ T cells from blood. Receptors were obtained from a man aged 25-45 years with type 1 diabetes.

A few counts support this clone. V gene TRBV5-4 combines with J gene TRBJ2-5; 11 bases are shared with TRBD2. The CDR3 contains 18 residues. CDR1 and CDR2 (germline): SGHNT, YYREEE (reference sequence). V dropped 2 bases and J dropped 0; count of bases not matched to a gene: 9. CDR3 DNA: TGTGCCAGCAGCTTCCCCCAAGGGACTAGCGGCCACCAAGAGACCCAGTACTTC. Translating it yields CASSFPQGTSGHQETQYF.

The chain is built from TRBV29-1 and TRBJ2-3; 7 bases align to TRBD2. The CDR3 sequence is 12 residues long. Germline-derived CDR1 and CDR2 are SQVTM and ANQGSEA. Trimming took 8 bases from V and 11 from J; bases not matched to a gene: 13. CDR3 region: CSPMAPGGGQYF. CDR3 DNA sequence: TGCAGCCCAATGGCCCCGGGGGGTGGGCAGTATTTT.

This chain uses TRBV6-6 with TRBJ2-4; 7 nucleotides align to TRBD2. The V and J ends lost 4 bases and 3 bases, in that order; junction bases with no gene match: 9. This CDR3 comprises 16 residues. CDR1 MNHNY and CDR2 SVGAGI come from the germline V gene (reference sequence). CDR3 sequence: CASSWGGSEGKNIQYF. DNA for the CDR3: TGTGCCAGCAGTTGGGGGGGTTCCGAGGGCAAAAACATTCAGTACTTC.

This clone was seen more than once but under ten times. This chain connects TRBV5-1 to TRBJ1-4; D call uncertain. Trimming stripped 2 bases from V and 4 bases from J, with 6 bases between. Germline CDR1 reads SGHRS; CDR2 reads YFSETQ. The CDR3 consists of 13 residues. CDR3 nucleotides: TGCGCCAGCAGCTTAGCCCTTAATGAAAAACTGTTTTTT. Translated, it gives CASSLALNEKLFF. Full variable domain (remainder filled in from reference TRBV5-1 and TRBJ1-4): KAGVTQTPRYLIKTRGQQVTLSCSPISGHRSVSWYQQTPGQGLQFLFEYFSETQRNKGNFPGRFSGRQFSNSRSEMNVSTLELGDSALYLCASSLALNEKLFFGSGTQLSVL.

With respect to this clone: This CDR3 is missing its conserved last phenylalanine or tryptophan, likely due to a read error. The J gene is TRBJ1-1, the V gene TRBV5-1; TRBD1 agrees at 9 bases. The germline V gene encodes CDR1 SGHRS and CDR2 YFSETQ. Losses at the gene ends were 4 bases for V and 1 base for J; bases not matched to a gene: 2. The CDR3 is 14 amino acids. The DNA of the CDR3 is TGCGCCAGCAGCCGGGACAGGGCGAACACTGAAGCTTTCCTT. Its protein product is CASSRDRANTEAFL.

The chain uses TRBV5-1 and TRBJ2-1, with TRBD2 matching 14 bases. Trimming at V came to 0 bases and at J to 0 bases, leaving 5 bases not matched to a gene. CDR1 SGHRS and CDR2 YFSETQ come from the germline V gene. This CDR3 has 19 amino acids. In DNA form, the CDR3 reads TGCGCCAGCAGCTTGGCCGTGACTAGCGGGAGGGGCTCCTACAATGAGCAGTTCTTC. Its translation is CASSLAVTSGRGSYNEQFF.

This clone was counted only a few times. The chain recombines TRBV27 with TRBJ1-2, with D possibly being TRBD1 (6 bases). CDR3 length: 13 residues. V was shortened by 6 bases and J by 5 bases, with 13 bases between the two germline ends. Germline CDR1 is MNHEY and CDR2 is SMNVEV (reference sequence). The chain's CDR3 is CASSPGVGYGYTF. The CDR3 coding sequence is TGTGCCAGCAGCCCAGGGGTTGGGTATGGCTACACCTTC.

The chain couples TRBV2 to TRBJ2-7; TRBD1 agrees at 10 bases. V gave up 6 bases and J gave up 3 bases; unmatched junction bases: 5. Germline V gives CDR1 SNHLY, CDR2 FYNNEI. The length of the CDR3 is 14 residues. CDR3 nucleotide sequence: TGTGCCAGCAGGGTCGGGGACAGGGGCTACGAGCAGTACTTC. It encodes CASRVGDRGYEQYF. Supplemented by reference TRBV2 and TRBJ2-7, the full variable domain reads EPEVTQTPSHQVTQMGQEVILRCVPISNHLYFYWYRQILGQKVEFLVSFYNNEISEKSEIFDDQFSVERPDGSNFTLKIRSTKLEDSAMYFCASRVGDRGYEQYFGPGTRLTVT.

This clone turned up a few times. V is TRBV11-2 and J is TRBJ2-3; D perhaps matches TRBD2 (5 bases). The CDR3 has 14 residues. The V gene's germline CDR1 is SGHAT and CDR2 FQNNGV. Trimming shortened V by 5 bases and J by 1 base, and 10 bases separated the two germline ends. CDR3 bases: TGTGCCAGCAGCCCACTAGTACGCACAGATACGCAGTATTTT. Translating it yields CASSPLVRTDTQYF.

This chain joins TRBV4-1 and TRBJ2-3, with 7 positions matching TRBD1. V lost 4 bases to trimming and J lost 2 bases; unmatched junction nucleotides: 6. This CDR3 is 15 amino acids long. Germline V gene lookup returns CDR1 MGHRA and CDR2 YSYEKL. The chain's CDR3 is CASSLQGILTDTQYF. For the CDR3, the DNA is TGCGCCAGCAGCCTACAGGGGATACTCACAGATACGCAGTATTTT.

This clone was seen more than once but under ten times. V gene TRBV10-3 combines with J gene TRBJ2-1, with 8 bases fitting TRBD2. The CDR3 has 16 amino acids. CDR1 is ENHRY and CDR2 is SYGVKD in the germline V gene. J was trimmed by 5 bases and V by 2 bases; bases with no gene match: 8. The CDR3: CAISENVAGRDNEQFF. In DNA form, the CDR3 reads TGTGCCATCAGTGAGAACGTAGCGGGGAGAGACAATGAGCAGTTCTTC.

In its sample, this clone was seen a few times. The rearrangement links TRBV5-1 to TRBJ2-5; 7 bases are a match to TRBD2. Germline V lookup: CDR1 SGHRS, CDR2 YFSETQ. The ends lost 1 base at V and 5 bases at J; junction bases unmatched: 11. The CDR3 spans 16 residues. CDR3 in amino acids: CASSLSGGGPEETQYF. Written as DNA, the CDR3 is TGCGCCAGCAGCTTGTCCGGGGGAGGGCCTGAGGAGACCCAGTACTTC.

This chain uses TRBV10-3 with TRBJ2-2, with D possibly TRBD1 on 6 matching bases. The CDR3 runs to 14 residues. Germline lookup yields CDR1 ENHRY and CDR2 SYGVKD. Trimming stripped 8 bases from V and 4 bases from J, with 14 bases between. For the CDR3, the DNA is TGTGCCATCCGAGGAACAGGGTCCACCGGGGAGCTGTTTTTT. Protein product: CAIRGTGSTGELFF.